This TCR beta chain is drawn from a study of cytomegalovirus exposure and HLA in healthy donors. PCR amplification relied on 60 Vbeta primers (plus 13 Jbeta primers). Libraries were prepared by immunoSEQ multiplex PCR; TCRdb keeps only in-frame clonotypes and omits some of them. This sample has about 110,000 clones, with approximately 70% found just once. This clone was counted between two and nine times. This CDR3 spans 13 amino acids. Looked up from germline, CDR1 is MRHNA and CDR2 is SNTAGT. Trimming cost V 0 bases and J 6 bases, with 8 bases left between them. Sequences were obtained from PBMCs. This chain joins TRBV6-4 and TRBJ1-1, with unresolved D. The TCR comes from a woman in her 30s in good health and CMV-seronegative. The chain's CDR3 is CASSDSPRAEAFF. Here the CDR3 DNA reads TGTGCCAGCAGTGACTCCCCGCGTGCTGAAGCTTTCTTT.